The next 30 T cell receptor beta chains were all read from a single sample in a study of shared clonotypes between healthy human individuals. The naive CD8 population came from CD45RO-negative cells selected for CCR7, without terminally differentiated effector memory CD45RA+ cells. Sequenced by immunoSEQ multiplex PCR; TCRdb stores in-frame clones only, minus some. The sample has some 2.1 million clones; over 85% are singletons. The sequenced sample was naive CD8+ T cells from PBMCs. The receptors derive from a man between 18 and 35 years old in good health. Some clones in this sample may be carry-over from other donors' samples.

The CDR3 reads CASSFEGNTEAFF. The CDR3 DNA follows: TGTGCCAGCAGCTTCGAGGGGAACACTGAAGCTTTCTTT. This chain joins TRBV7-3 and TRBJ1-1, with D unclear. Germline V gene lookup returns CDR1 SGHTA and CDR2 FQGTGA. The CDR3 consists of 13 residues. Trimming stripped 3 bases from V and 1 base from J, with 6 bases between.

The chain carries TRBV28 and TRBJ1-3; D ambiguous. Trimming left V 3 bases short and J 0 bases short, with 9 bases between. The CDR3 spans 15 residues. Germline lookup yields CDR1 MDHEN and CDR2 SYDVKM. The CDR3 is CASSFPPYSGNTIYF. DNA for the CDR3: TGTGCCAGCAGTTTTCCCCCTTACTCTGGAAACACCATATATTTT.

This chain joins TRBV12-5 and TRBJ2-1; D not certain. Germline CDR1 and CDR2: LGHNT and FRNRAP. With 3 bases removed from V and 5 bases from J, the gap between germline ends came to 11 bases. This CDR3 is built from 14 residues. The CDR3 region is CASGFWPEDNEQFF. The CDR3 bases are TGTGCTAGTGGTTTTTGGCCCGAGGACAATGAGCAGTTCTTC.

The chain combines TRBV9 with TRBJ2-1; D is undetermined. CDR1 is SGDLS, CDR2 YYNGEE, per germline. The CDR3 spans 13 residues. The germline V and J ends were trimmed by 1 base and 8 bases, with 10 bases remaining between them. The CDR3 protein is CASSVISGDEQFF. In DNA, the CDR3 is TGTGCCAGCAGCGTAATCAGTGGGGATGAGCAGTTCTTC.

The chain couples TRBV6-1 to TRBJ2-7, with D perhaps matching TRBD1 or TRBD2 (5 bases each). Germline CDR1 is MNHNS and CDR2 is SASEGT. The CDR3 length is 14 residues. V was cut by 10 bases and J by 3 bases, with 19 bases left in between. The CDR3 is CATSPRDGFYEQYF. In DNA, the CDR3 is TGTGCCACCTCACCCCGGGACGGTTTCTACGAGCAGTACTTC.

This sequence joins TRBV29-1 and TRBJ2-1; D is undetermined. CDR3 size: 13 residues. Germline V gives CDR1 SQVTM, CDR2 ANQGSEA. The V gene lost 4 bases and the J gene lost 5 bases, with 12 bases spanning the gap. In nucleotides, the CDR3 is TGCAGCGTTGGGCCGCCCCTGAACAATGAGCAGTTCTTC. Translating it yields CSVGPPLNNEQFF.

V gene TRBV28 combines with J gene TRBJ2-7; 9 positions agree with TRBD1. Trimming cost V 8 bases and J 6 bases; bases outside gene matches: 11. The CDR3 is 14 residues long. Germline lookup yields CDR1 MDHEN and CDR2 SYDVKM. The CDR3 loop is CASQRPDRGGEQYF. The CDR3 coding sequence is TGTGCCAGCCAAAGACCGGACAGGGGAGGCGAGCAGTACTTC. The whole variable domain, filled in from reference TRBV28 and TRBJ2-7, reads DVKVTQSSRYLVKRTGEKVFLECVQDMDHENMFWYRQDPGLGLRLIYFSYDVKMKEKGDIPEGYSVSREKKERFSLILESASTNQTSMYLCASQRPDRGGEQYFGPGTRLTVT.

The chain employs TRBV9 and TRBJ2-3, with 13 bases lining up with TRBD2. The CDR3 covers 16 residues. Trimming at V came to 6 bases and at J to 4 bases, leaving 8 bases not matched to a gene. The germline V gene encodes CDR1 SGDLS and CDR2 YYNGEE. CDR3 sequence (DNA): TGTGCCAGCACCTTGGGGACTAGCGGGGTTGCAGATACGCAGTATTTT. Protein: CASTLGTSGVADTQYF.

The chain employs TRBV2 and TRBJ2-1, with 11 bases matching TRBD1. The trim removed 5 bases at V and 1 base at J, leaving 13 bases unmatched. The CDR3 is 19 residues long. Germline V gene sequence: CDR1 SNHLY, CDR2 FYNNEI. This CDR3 reads CASSTSLRDRGGSYNEQFF. CDR3 bases: TGTGCCAGCAGTACGAGCCTGAGGGACAGGGGGGGATCCTACAATGAGCAGTTCTTC.

V gene TRBV28 combines with J gene TRBJ2-3; D is undetermined. This CDR3 contains 16 residues. Germline V gives CDR1 MDHEN, CDR2 SYDVKM. V lost 3 bases and J lost 6, with 19 bases in between. Here the CDR3 DNA reads TGTGCCAGCAGTTTTATTGACACGGCCTTTTGGGATACGCAGTATTTT. Encoded protein: CASSFIDTAFWDTQYF.

The chain has TRBV25-1 and TRBJ2-5, with D possibly being TRBD2 (6 bases). The CDR3 has 13 amino acids. Trimming pared 3 bases from V and 4 bases from J, leaving 9 bases between. Germline lookup yields CDR1 MGHDK and CDR2 SYGVNS. CDR3 sequence (DNA): TGTGCCAGCAGTGACGTGGGAGGAGAGACCCAGTACTTC. It codes for CASSDVGGETQYF.

The CDR3 protein is CASQPGTGLLHSNQPQHF. CDR3 DNA sequence: TGTGCCAGCCAGCCTGGCACAGGACTCCTACATAGCAATCAGCCCCAGCATTTT. The chain employs TRBV19 and TRBJ1-5; D may be TRBD1 (5 bases). The V gene's germline CDR1 is LNHDA and CDR2 SQIVND (reference sequence). The CDR3 extends over 18 amino acids. The V and J ends lost 9 bases and 0 bases respectively, with 24 bases between them.

V usage is TRBV5-4 and J usage is TRBJ1-2, with 10 bases aligning to TRBD1. The CDR3 is 16 residues long. CDR1 and CDR2 from the germline V gene are SGHNT and YYREEE (reference sequence). Losses at the gene ends were 3 bases for V and 4 bases for J; bases not matched to a gene: 9. The CDR3 loop is CASSWGGTGATYGYTF. The CDR3, as DNA: TGTGCCAGCAGCTGGGGGGGGACAGGGGCCACCTATGGCTACACCTTC.

The rearrangement uses TRBV11-2 and TRBJ2-2, with TRBD1 identical over 10 bases. Germline V lookup: CDR1 SGHAT, CDR2 FQNNGV. V lost 2 bases, J lost 6 bases, and 6 bases stayed unmatched. The CDR3 contains 16 residues. CDR3 protein: CASSLRPGQGAGELFF. CDR3 in DNA: TGTGCCAGCAGCTTACGGCCAGGACAGGGGGCCGGGGAGCTGTTTTTT.

The chain combines TRBV5-6 with TRBJ2-1; no clear D gene. Trimming pared 4 bases from V and 11 bases from J, leaving 13 bases between. The CDR3 has 12 amino acids. Germline V CDR1 and CDR2: SGHDT, YYEEEE. The CDR3 reads CASSLGMSKQFF. For the CDR3, the DNA is TGTGCCAGCAGCCTGGGTATGTCTAAGCAGTTCTTC.

CDR3 residues: CASSEGGSRGMNTEAFF. CDR3 DNA sequence: TGTGCCAGCAGTGAAGGGGGGTCTCGGGGCATGAACACTGAAGCTTTCTTT. This chain connects TRBV6-1 to TRBJ1-1; D is possibly TRBD1 (5 bases). The V end lost 1 base, the J end lost 0 bases, and 15 bases lay between the germline ends. This CDR3 is built from 17 residues. Germline-derived CDR1 and CDR2 are MNHNS and SASEGT.

V is TRBV4-1 and J is TRBJ2-7; 10 bases line up with TRBD1. CDR3 size: 17 residues. The V gene's germline CDR1 is MGHRA and CDR2 YSYEKL. V lost 1 base and J lost 1; bases outside the gene matches: 7. The CDR3 DNA follows: TGCGCCAGCAGCCAAGGGGGACAGGGGATAAGGTCCTACGAGCAGTACTTC. It specifies CASSQGGQGIRSYEQYF.

The V call is TRBV19, the J call TRBJ2-1; 13 nucleotides agree with TRBD2. This CDR3 region has 15 residues. CDR1 and CDR2 from the germline V gene are LNHDA and SQIVND (reference sequence). V trimming: 3 bases; J trimming: 8 bases; junction bases outside the gene matches: 4. The DNA of the CDR3 is TGTGCCAGTAGTATTGGACTAGCGGGAGCTGATGAGCAGTTCTTC. Protein sequence: CASSIGLAGADEQFF.

The J gene is TRBJ1-1, the V gene TRBV25-1; 8 bases fit TRBD1. CDR3 length: 11 amino acids. Germline loops: CDR1 MGHDK, CDR2 SYGVNS. V was clipped by 7 bases and J by 11 bases; unmatched bases: 6. The CDR3 coding sequence is TGTGCCAGCAAACAGGGGGTAGCGGCTTTCTTT. It yields the protein CASKQGVAAFF.

The chain uses TRBV9 and TRBJ2-1; TRBD2 aligns across 8 bases. The germline V gene encodes CDR1 SGDLS and CDR2 YYNGEE. Germline trimming cut 3 bases from V and 6 bases from J; bases unmatched to any gene: 14. The CDR3 sequence is 17 residues long. The CDR3 sequence is CASSAQSPGLVTNEQFF. The CDR3 DNA follows: TGTGCCAGCAGCGCGCAATCACCGGGACTAGTAACCAATGAGCAGTTCTTC.

The chain employs TRBV11-2 and TRBJ2-1; 8 bases are a match to TRBD2. The CDR3 covers 16 residues. Germline V gene lookup returns CDR1 SGHAT and CDR2 FQNNGV. Unmatched junction bases numbered 10, after V lost 5 bases and J lost 4 bases. CDR3 sequence: CASSASGTRHYNEQFF. DNA for the CDR3: TGTGCCAGCAGCGCCTCCGGGACTAGGCATTACAATGAGCAGTTCTTC.

The CDR3 DNA follows: TGTGCCAGCAGTAACCCGGTACTCCAGGAGCAGTACTTC. Residues: CASSNPVLQEQYF. The J gene is TRBJ2-7, the V gene TRBV27, with D unresolved. Looked up from germline, CDR1 is MNHEY and CDR2 is SMNVEV (reference sequence). Deletions cut 5 bases from V and 7 bases from J, with 15 bases between. The CDR3 spans 13 residues.

This clone was seen a few times. This chain links TRBV20-1 with TRBJ1-1; D not resolved. This CDR3 is built from 11 residues. From germline, CDR1 is DFQATT and CDR2 SNEGSKA (reference sequence). V lost 3 bases, J lost 5 bases, and 7 bases lay in between. The CDR3: CSARIPTEAFF. The CDR3 DNA sequence: TGCAGTGCTAGGATCCCGACTGAAGCTTTCTTT.

The chain is built from TRBV5-1 and TRBJ2-5, with D possibly being TRBD1 (6 bases). The CDR3 sequence is 18 residues long. Germline CDR1 SGHRS, CDR2 YFSETQ. The germline V and J ends were trimmed by 4 bases and 1 base, with 23 bases remaining between them. CDR3 region: CASSGTLTTGTPQETQYF. The CDR3 region has the DNA TGCGCCAGCAGCGGGACCTTAACGACCGGGACACCCCAAGAGACCCAGTACTTC.

The chain is built from TRBV18 and TRBJ1-1; a possible D gene is TRBD1 (5 bases). Germline lookup yields CDR1 KGHSH and CDR2 LQKENI. Trimming took 6 bases from V and 1 from J, leaving 12 bases between them. CDR3 size: 14 residues. The CDR3 sequence: CASSPTGPNTEAFF. As DNA, the CDR3 is TGTGCCAGCTCTCCTACGGGGCCGAACACTGAAGCTTTCTTT.

This chain links TRBV27 with TRBJ1-2; D is perhaps TRBD1 (5 bases). Trimming cost V 0 bases and J 6 bases, with 11 bases left between them. Germline V CDR1 and CDR2: MNHEY, SMNVEV (reference sequence). CDR3 size: 14 residues. CDR3 bases: TGTGCCAGCAGTTTATCCCCCGGGGCGCATGGCTACACCTTC. Translation gives CASSLSPGAHGYTF.

The chain combines TRBV4-3 with TRBJ1-2; 8 bases line up with TRBD1. CDR3 length: 16 residues. Germline V gives CDR1 LGHNA, CDR2 YSLEER. Losses at the gene ends were 3 bases for V and 3 bases for J; bases not matched to a gene: 9. The CDR3 bases are TGCGCCAGCAGCCAGGAACAGGGGGACGAGGACTATGGCTACACCTTC. It specifies CASSQEQGDEDYGYTF.

The rearrangement links TRBV27 to TRBJ2-1; D might be TRBD2 (5 bases). Per the germline V gene, CDR1 is MNHEY and CDR2 is SMNVEV (reference sequence). Trimming removed 5 bases from V and 8 bases from J, with 16 bases in between. The CDR3 is made up of 14 amino acids. CDR3 in DNA: TGTGCCAGCAGTCTCACCCGAGGGTTCCATGAGCAGTTCTTC. This codes for CASSLTRGFHEQFF.

The table lists this clone with a count of one. V and J are TRBV30 and TRBJ1-2, with D uncertain. The CDR3 is 12 amino acids. Trimming took off 0 bases at V and 4 bases at J, with 6 bases between the two ends. CDR1 is GTSNPN and CDR2 is SVGIG in the germline V gene (reference sequence). The CDR3 nucleotides are TGTGCCTGGAGTGTACCCACCTATGGCTACACCTTC. Translating it yields CAWSVPTYGYTF.

J is TRBJ1-2 and V is TRBV7-9, with a tentative D call TRBD1 (6 bases). Germline V gives CDR1 SEHNR, CDR2 FQNEAQ (reference sequence). This CDR3 contains 14 residues. The germline V and J ends were trimmed by 7 bases and 4 bases, with 16 bases remaining between them. CDR3 amino acids: CASTLGRDTYGYTF. The CDR3 bases are TGTGCCAGCACCCTCGGGAGGGACACCTATGGCTACACCTTC.